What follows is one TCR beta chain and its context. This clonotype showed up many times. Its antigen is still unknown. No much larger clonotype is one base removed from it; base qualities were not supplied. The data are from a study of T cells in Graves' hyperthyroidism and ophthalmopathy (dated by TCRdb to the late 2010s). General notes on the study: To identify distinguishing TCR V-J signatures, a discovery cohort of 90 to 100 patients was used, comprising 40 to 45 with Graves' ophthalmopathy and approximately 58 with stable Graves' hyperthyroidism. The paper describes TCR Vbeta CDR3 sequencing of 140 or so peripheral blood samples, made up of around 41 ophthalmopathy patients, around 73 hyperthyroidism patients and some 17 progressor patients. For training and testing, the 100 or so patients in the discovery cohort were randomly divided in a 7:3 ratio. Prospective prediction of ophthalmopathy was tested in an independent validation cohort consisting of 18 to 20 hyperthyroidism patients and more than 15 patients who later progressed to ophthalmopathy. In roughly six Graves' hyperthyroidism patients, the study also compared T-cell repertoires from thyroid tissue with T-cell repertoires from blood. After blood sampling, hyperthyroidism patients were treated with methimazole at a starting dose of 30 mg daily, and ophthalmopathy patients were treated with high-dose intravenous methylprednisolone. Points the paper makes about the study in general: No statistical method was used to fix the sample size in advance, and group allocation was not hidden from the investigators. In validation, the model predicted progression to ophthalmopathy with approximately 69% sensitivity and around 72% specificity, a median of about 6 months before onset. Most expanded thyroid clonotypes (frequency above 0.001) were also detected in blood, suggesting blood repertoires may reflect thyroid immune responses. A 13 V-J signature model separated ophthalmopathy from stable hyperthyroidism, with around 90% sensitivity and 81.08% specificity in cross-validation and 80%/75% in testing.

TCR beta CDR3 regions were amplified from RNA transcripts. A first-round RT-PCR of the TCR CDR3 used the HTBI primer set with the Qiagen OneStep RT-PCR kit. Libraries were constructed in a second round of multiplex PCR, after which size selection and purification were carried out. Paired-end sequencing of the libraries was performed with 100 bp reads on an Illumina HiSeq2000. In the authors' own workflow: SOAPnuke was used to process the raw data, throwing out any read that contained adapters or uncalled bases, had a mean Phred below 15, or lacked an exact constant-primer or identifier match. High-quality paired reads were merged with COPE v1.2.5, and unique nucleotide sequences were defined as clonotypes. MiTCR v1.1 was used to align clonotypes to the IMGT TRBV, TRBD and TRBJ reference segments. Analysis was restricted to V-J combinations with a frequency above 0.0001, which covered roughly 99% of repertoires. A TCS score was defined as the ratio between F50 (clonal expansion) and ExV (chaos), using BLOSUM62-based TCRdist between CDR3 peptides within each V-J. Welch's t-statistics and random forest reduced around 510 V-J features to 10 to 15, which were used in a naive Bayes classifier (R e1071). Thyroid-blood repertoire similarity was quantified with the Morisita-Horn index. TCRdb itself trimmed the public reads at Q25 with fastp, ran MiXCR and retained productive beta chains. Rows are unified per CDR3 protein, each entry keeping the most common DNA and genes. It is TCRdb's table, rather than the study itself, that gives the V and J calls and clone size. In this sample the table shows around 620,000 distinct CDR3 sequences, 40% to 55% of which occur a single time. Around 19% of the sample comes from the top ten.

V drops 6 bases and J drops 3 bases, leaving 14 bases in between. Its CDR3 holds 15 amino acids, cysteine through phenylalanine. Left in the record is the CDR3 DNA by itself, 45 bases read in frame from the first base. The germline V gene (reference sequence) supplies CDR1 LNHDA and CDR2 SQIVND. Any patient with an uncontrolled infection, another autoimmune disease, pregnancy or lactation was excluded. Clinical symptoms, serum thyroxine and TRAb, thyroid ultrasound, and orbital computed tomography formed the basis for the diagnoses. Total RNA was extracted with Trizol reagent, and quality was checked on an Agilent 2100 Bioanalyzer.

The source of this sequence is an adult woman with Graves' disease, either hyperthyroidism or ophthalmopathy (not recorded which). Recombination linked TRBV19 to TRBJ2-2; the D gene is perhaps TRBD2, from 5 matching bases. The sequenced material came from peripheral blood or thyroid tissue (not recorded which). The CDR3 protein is CASRLSGIDTGELFF. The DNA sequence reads TGTGCCAGTAGGCTGAGCGGAATTGACACCGGGGAGCTGTTTTTT.